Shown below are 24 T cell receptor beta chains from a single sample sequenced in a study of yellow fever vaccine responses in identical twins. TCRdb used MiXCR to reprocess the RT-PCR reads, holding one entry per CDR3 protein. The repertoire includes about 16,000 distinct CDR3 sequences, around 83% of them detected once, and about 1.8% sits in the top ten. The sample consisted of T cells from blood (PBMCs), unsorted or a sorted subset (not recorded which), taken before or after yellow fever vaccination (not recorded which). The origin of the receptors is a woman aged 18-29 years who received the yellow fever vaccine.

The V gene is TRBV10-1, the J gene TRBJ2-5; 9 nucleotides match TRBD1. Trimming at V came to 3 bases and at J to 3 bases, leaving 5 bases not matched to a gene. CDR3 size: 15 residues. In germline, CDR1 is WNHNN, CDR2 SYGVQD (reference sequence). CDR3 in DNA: TGCGCCAGCAGTGAAGTGGGACAGGGTGAAGAGACCCAGTACTTC. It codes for CASSEVGQGEETQYF.

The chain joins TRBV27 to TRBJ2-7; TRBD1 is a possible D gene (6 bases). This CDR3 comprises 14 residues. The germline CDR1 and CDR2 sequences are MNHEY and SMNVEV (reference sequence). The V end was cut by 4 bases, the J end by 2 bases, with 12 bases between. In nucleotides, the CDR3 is TGTGCCAGCAGTTACAGGGACGCCGCCTACGAGCAGTACTTC. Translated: CASSYRDAAYEQYF.

CDR3 in amino acids: CASSSFPRGGKMNTEAFF. As DNA, the CDR3 is TGTGCCAGCAGCTCCTTTCCTAGGGGGGGGAAGATGAACACTGAAGCTTTCTTT. The chain combines TRBV11-2 with TRBJ1-1; D possibly corresponds to TRBD1 (6 bases). Germline CDR1 and CDR2: SGHAT and FQNNGV. The CDR3 contains 18 residues. The V gene lost 4 bases and the J gene lost 0 bases, with 21 bases spanning the gap.

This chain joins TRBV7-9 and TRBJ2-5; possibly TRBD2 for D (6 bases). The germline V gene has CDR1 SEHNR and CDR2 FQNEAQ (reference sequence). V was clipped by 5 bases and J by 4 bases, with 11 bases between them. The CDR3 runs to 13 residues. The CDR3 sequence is CASSLEGGETQYF. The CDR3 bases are TGTGCCAGCAGCCTCGAGGGAGGAGAGACCCAGTACTTC.

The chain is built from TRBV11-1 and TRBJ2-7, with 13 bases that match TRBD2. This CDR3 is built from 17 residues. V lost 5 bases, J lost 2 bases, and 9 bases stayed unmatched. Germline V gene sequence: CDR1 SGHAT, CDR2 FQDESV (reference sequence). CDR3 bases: TGTGCCAGCAGCCAGGGACTAGCGGGAATGCTTCCCTACGAGCAGTACTTC. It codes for CASSQGLAGMLPYEQYF.

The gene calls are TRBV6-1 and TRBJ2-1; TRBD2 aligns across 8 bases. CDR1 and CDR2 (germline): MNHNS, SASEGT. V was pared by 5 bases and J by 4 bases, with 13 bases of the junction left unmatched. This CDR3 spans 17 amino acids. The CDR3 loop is CASSLRLGGGTYNEQFF. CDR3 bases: TGTGCCAGCAGTCTAAGGCTTGGCGGGGGGACGTACAATGAGCAGTTCTTC.

The CDR3 sequence is CASSLRGLYTEAFF. The DNA of the CDR3 is TGTGCCAGCAGTTTAAGGGGGTTGTACACTGAAGCTTTCTTT. This chain uses TRBV28 with TRBJ1-1; maybe TRBD1 (6 bases). Trimming stripped 2 bases from V and 3 bases from J, with 10 bases between. This CDR3 has 14 amino acids. The germline V gene encodes CDR1 MDHEN and CDR2 SYDVKM.

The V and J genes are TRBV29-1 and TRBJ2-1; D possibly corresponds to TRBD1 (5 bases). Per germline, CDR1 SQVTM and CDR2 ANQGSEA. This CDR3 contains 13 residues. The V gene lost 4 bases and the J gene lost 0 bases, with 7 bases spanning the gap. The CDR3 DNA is TGCAGCGTTGCAGGGATCTCCTACAATGAGCAGTTCTTC. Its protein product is CSVAGISYNEQFF.

CDR3 amino acids: CATSRGQYEELFF. The CDR3 coding sequence is TGTGCCACCAGCAGAGGACAGTACGAGGAGCTGTTTTTT. The V gene is TRBV15, the J gene TRBJ2-2, with D possibly matching TRBD1 (5 bases). Germline CDR1 is LNHNV and CDR2 is YYDKDF (reference sequence). Trimming removed 1 base from V and 10 bases from J, with 10 bases in between. The length of the CDR3 is 13 residues.

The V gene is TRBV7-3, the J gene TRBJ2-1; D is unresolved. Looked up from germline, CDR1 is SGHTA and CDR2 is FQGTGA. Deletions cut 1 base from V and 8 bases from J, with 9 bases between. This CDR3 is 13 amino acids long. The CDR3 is CASSLKVRDEQFF. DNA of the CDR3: TGTGCCAGCAGCTTAAAAGTTAGGGATGAGCAGTTCTTC.

The CDR3 is CASSSHPWTGAYEQYF. CDR3 bases: TGTGCCAGCAGCTCGCACCCGTGGACAGGAGCCTACGAGCAGTACTTC. The rearrangement links TRBV11-2 to TRBJ2-7, with 7 positions matching TRBD1. Looked up from germline, CDR1 is SGHAT and CDR2 is FQNNGV. V lost 4 bases and J lost 2; bases outside the gene matches: 11. CDR3 length equals 16 residues. Combining the CDR3 with reference TRBV11-2 and TRBJ2-7 gives the whole variable domain EAGVAQSPRYKIIEKRQSVAFWCNPISGHATLYWYQQILGQGPKLLIQFQNNGVVDDSQLPKDRFSAERLKGVDSTLKIQPAKLEDSAVYLCASSSHPWTGAYEQYFGPGTRLTVT.

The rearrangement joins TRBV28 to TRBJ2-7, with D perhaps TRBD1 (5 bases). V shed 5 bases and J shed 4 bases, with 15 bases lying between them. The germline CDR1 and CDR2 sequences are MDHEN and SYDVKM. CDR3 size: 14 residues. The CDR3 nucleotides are TGTGCCAGCAGTCTTCCCAGGGTGGGATACGAGCAGTACTTC. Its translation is CASSLPRVGYEQYF.

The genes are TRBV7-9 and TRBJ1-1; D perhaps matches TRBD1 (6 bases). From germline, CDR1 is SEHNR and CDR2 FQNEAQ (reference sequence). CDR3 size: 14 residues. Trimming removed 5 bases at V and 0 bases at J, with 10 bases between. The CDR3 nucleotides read TGTGCCAGCAGCGGACAGTCCATGAACACTGAAGCTTTCTTT. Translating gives CASSGQSMNTEAFF.

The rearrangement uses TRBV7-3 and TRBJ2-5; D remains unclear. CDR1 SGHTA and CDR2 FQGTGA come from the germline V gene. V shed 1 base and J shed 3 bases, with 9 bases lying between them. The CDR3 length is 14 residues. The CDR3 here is CASSLNWAEETQYF. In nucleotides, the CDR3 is TGTGCCAGCAGCTTAAATTGGGCAGAAGAGACCCAGTACTTC. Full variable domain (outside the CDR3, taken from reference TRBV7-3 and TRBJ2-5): GAGVSQTPSNKVTEKGKYVELRCDPISGHTALYWYRQSLGQGPEFLIYFQGTGAADDSGLPNDRFFAVRPEGSVSTLKIQRTERGDSAVYLCASSLNWAEETQYFGPGTRLLVL.

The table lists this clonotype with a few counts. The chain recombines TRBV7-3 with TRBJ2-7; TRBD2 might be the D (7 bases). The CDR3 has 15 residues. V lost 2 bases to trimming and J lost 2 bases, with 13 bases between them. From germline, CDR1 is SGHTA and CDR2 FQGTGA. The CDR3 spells CASSLFRGGAYEQYF. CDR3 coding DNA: TGTGCCAGCAGCTTATTTAGGGGGGGGGCCTACGAGCAGTACTTC.

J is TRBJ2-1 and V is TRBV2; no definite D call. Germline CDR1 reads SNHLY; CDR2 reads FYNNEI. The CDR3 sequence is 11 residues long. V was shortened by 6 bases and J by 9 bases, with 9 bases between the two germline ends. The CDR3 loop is CASRGTIEQFF. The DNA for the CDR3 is TGTGCCAGCAGGGGTACAATTGAGCAGTTCTTC.

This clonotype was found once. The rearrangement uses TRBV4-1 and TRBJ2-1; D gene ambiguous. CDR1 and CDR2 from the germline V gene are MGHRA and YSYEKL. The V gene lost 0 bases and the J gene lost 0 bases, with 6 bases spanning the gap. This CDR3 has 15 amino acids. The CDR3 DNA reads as TGCGCCAGCAGCCAAGATTCGGACTCCTACAATGAGCAGTTCTTC. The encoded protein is CASSQDSDSYNEQFF.

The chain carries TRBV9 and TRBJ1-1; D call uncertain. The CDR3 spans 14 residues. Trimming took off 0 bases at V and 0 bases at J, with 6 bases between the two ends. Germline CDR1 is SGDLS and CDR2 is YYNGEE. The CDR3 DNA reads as TGTGCCAGCAGCGTAGGATTTATGAACACTGAAGCTTTCTTT. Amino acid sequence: CASSVGFMNTEAFF.

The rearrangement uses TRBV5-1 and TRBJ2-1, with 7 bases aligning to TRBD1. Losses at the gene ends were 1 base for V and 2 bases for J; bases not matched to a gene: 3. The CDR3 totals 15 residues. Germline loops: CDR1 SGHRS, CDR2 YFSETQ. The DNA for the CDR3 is TGCGCCAGCAGCTTGTTTGACAGGGCCTACAATGAGCAGTTCTTC. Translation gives CASSLFDRAYNEQFF. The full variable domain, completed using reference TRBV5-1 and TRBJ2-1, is KAGVTQTPRYLIKTRGQQVTLSCSPISGHRSVSWYQQTPGQGLQFLFEYFSETQRNKGNFPGRFSGRQFSNSRSEMNVSTLELGDSALYLCASSLFDRAYNEQFFGPGTRLTVL.

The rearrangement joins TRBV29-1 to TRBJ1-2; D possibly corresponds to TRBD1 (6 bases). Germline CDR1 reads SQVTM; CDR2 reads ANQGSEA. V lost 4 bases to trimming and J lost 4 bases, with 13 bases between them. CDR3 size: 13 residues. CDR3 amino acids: CSVADRGVYGYTF. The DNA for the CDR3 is TGCAGCGTTGCGGACAGAGGGGTCTATGGCTACACCTTC. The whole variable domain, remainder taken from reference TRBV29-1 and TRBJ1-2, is SAVISQKPSRDICQRGTSLTIQCQVDSQVTMMFWYRQQPGQSLTLIATANQGSEATYESGFVIDKFPISRPNLTFSTLTVSNMSPEDSSIYLCSVADRGVYGYTFGSGTRLTVV.

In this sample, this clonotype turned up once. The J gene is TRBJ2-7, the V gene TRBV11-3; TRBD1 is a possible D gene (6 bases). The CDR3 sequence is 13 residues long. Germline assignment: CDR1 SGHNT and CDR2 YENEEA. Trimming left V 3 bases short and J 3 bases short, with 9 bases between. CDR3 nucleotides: TGTGCCAGCAGCTTGATCAGGGGCTACGAGCAGTACTTC. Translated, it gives CASSLIRGYEQYF.

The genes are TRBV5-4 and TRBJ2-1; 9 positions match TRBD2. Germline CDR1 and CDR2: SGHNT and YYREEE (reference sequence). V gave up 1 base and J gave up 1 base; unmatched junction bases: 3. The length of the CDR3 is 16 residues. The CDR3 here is CASSLPAGGSYNEQFF. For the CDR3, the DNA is TGTGCCAGCAGCTTGCCAGCGGGAGGATCCTACAATGAGCAGTTCTTC.

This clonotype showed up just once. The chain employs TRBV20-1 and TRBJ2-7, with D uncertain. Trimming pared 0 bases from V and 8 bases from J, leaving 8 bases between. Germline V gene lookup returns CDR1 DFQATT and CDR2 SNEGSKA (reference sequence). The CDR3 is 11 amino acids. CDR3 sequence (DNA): TGCAGTGCTAGAGATCCTCCCAAGCAGTACTTC. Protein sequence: CSARDPPKQYF.

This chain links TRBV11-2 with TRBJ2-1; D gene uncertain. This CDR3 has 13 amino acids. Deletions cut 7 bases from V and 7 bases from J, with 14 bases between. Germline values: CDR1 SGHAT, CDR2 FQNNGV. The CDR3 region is CASTILRKNEQFF. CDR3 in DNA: TGTGCCAGCACCATACTGCGAAAAAATGAGCAGTTCTTC.